A single sample gave rise to the 10 T cell receptor beta chains below, sequenced in a study of blood T cell repertoires in COVID-19. Profiled with immunoSEQ multiplex PCR; TCRdb holds only in-frame clones, not every one. The table lists approximately 180,000 clones, around 85% of them singletons. The sample comprised peripheral blood. Every receptor here comes from a person aged 65 to 85 with COVID-19, enrolled during active disease.

The rearrangement uses TRBV11-3 and TRBJ2-7; TRBD1 matches 7 bases. The CDR3 sequence is 15 residues long. Losses at the gene ends were 1 base for V and 4 bases for J; bases not matched to a gene: 7. Germline lookup yields CDR1 SGHNT and CDR2 YENEEA. The CDR3 DNA sequence: TGTGCCAGCAGCTTAGGCGGCCCAGGGGGTTACGAGCAGTACTTC. It translates to CASSLGGPGGYEQYF.

This chain connects TRBV19 to TRBJ2-2; 9 bases are shared with TRBD1. Germline values: CDR1 LNHDA, CDR2 SQIVND (reference sequence). The CDR3 is made up of 17 amino acids. Unmatched junction bases numbered 9, after V lost 1 base and J lost 6 bases. CDR3 protein: CASSIGPGQGPAGELFF. The CDR3 DNA reads as TGTGCCAGTAGTATAGGGCCGGGACAGGGACCCGCCGGGGAGCTGTTTTTT.

V and J are TRBV7-2 and TRBJ2-2; the match to TRBD2 covers 8 bases. The CDR3 is made up of 17 amino acids. Looked up from germline, CDR1 is SGHTA and CDR2 is FQGNSA. Trimming cost V 3 bases and J 0 bases; bases outside gene matches: 6. CDR3 residues: CASSFRTSRANTGELFF. CDR3 nucleotide sequence: TGTGCCAGCAGCTTCCGGACTAGCCGCGCGAACACCGGGGAGCTGTTTTTT.

V is TRBV11-2 and J is TRBJ1-1, with 10 positions matching TRBD1. J was trimmed by 6 bases and V by 5 bases; bases with no gene match: 9. CDR1 and CDR2 (germline): SGHAT, FQNNGV. The CDR3 extends over 15 amino acids. In DNA, the CDR3 is TGTGCCAGCAGCCCCCACCTAGGGACAGGGGCTGAAGCTTTCTTT. Residues: CASSPHLGTGAEAFF.

The chain recombines TRBV2 with TRBJ1-1; D is perhaps TRBD1 (6 bases). There are 14 residues in the CDR3. Looked up from germline, CDR1 is SNHLY and CDR2 is FYNNEI. V lost 6 bases, J lost 6 bases, and 17 bases lay in between. The CDR3 nucleotides are TGTGCCAGCAGAGCAGACACAGGGATCCCTGAAGCTTTCTTT. It yields the protein CASRADTGIPEAFF.

The chain links TRBV7-9 to TRBJ1-6; tentatively, D is TRBD1 (5 bases). Trimming left V 0 bases short and J 9 bases short, with 15 bases between. The CDR3 sequence is 16 residues long. Germline V gene lookup returns CDR1 SEHNR and CDR2 FQNEAQ (reference sequence). The CDR3 region is CASSLAGGAGISPLHF. CDR3 sequence (DNA): TGTGCCAGCAGCTTAGCGGGCGGGGCCGGGATTTCACCCCTCCACTTT. Filled out from reference TRBV7-9 and TRBJ1-6, the complete variable domain reads DTGVSQNPRHKITKRGQNVTFRCDPISEHNRLYWYRQTLGQGPEFLTYFQNEAQLEKSRLLSDRFSAERPKGSFSTLEIQRTEQGDSAMYLCASSLAGGAGISPLHFGNGTRLTVT.

The chain joins TRBV6-6 to TRBJ1-4, with D tentatively TRBD1 (5 bases). V lost 6 bases, J lost 7 bases, and 15 bases lay in between. Per the germline V gene, CDR1 is MNHNY and CDR2 is SVGAGI (reference sequence). This CDR3 spans 14 amino acids. CDR3 protein: CASSPIRVGEKLFF. The DNA of the CDR3 is TGTGCCAGCAGCCCTATCAGGGTGGGTGAAAAACTGTTTTTT.

V and J are TRBV9 and TRBJ2-4, with 9 bases that match TRBD1. Trimming removed 2 bases from V and 4 bases from J; junction bases left unmatched: 1. The germline V gene has CDR1 SGDLS and CDR2 YYNGEE. This CDR3 has 14 residues. Written as DNA, the CDR3 is TGTGCCAGCAGCGTCGGGACAGGGAAAAACATTCAGTACTTC. It is translated as CASSVGTGKNIQYF.

This chain uses TRBV27 with TRBJ2-3; tentatively, D is TRBD1 (6 bases). The CDR3 runs to 16 residues. V lost 2 bases to trimming and J lost 2 bases, with 14 bases between them. The germline gives CDR1 MNHEY, CDR2 SMNVEV (reference sequence). As DNA, the CDR3 is TGTGCCAGCAGTTTACTGGGGGCTTCATTCACAGATACGCAGTATTTT. Translation: CASSLLGASFTDTQYF.

The V gene is TRBV15, the J gene TRBJ2-1, with TRBD2 identical over 7 bases. CDR3 length: 13 residues. Germline CDR1 and CDR2: LNHNV and YYDKDF (reference sequence). Trimming cost V 7 bases and J 3 bases; bases outside gene matches: 3. The CDR3 DNA sequence: TGTGCCACCACTAGGGACTACTACAATGAGCAGTTCTTC. This gives the protein CATTRDYYNEQFF.